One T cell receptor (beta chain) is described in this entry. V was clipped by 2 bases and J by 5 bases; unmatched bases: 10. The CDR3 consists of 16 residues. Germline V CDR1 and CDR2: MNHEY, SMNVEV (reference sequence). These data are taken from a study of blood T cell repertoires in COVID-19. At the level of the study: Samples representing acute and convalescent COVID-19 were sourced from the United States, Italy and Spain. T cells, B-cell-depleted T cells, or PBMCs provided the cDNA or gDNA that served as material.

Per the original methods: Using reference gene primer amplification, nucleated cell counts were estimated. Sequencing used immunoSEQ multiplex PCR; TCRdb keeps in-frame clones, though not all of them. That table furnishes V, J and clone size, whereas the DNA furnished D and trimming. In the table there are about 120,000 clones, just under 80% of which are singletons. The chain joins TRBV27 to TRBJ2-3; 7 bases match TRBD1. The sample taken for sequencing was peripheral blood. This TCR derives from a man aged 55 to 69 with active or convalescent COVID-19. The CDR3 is CASSLGQASYRDTQYF. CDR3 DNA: TGTGCCAGCAGTTTAGGACAGGCCTCCTATCGAGATACGCAGTATTTT.